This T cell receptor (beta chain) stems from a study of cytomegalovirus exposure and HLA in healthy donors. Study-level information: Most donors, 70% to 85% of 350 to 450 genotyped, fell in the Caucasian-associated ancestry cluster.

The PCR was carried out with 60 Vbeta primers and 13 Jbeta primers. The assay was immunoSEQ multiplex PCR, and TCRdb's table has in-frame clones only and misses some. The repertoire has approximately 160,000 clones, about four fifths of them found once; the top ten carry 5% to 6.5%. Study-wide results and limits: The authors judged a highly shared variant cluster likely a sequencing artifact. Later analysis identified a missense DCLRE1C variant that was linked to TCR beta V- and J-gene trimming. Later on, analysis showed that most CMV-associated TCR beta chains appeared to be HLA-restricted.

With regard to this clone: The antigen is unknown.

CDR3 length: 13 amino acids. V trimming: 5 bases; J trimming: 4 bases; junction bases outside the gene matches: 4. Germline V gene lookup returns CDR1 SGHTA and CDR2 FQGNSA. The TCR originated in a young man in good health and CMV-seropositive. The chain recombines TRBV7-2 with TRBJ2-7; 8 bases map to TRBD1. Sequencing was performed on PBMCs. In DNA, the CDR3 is TGTGCCAGCAGCACGGACAGGGCTTACGAGCAGTACTTC. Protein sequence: CASSTDRAYEQYF.